Below, one T cell receptor beta chain is given with its context. This record belongs to a study of cytomegalovirus exposure and HLA in healthy donors. PCR primers comprised 60 Vbeta and 13 Jbeta primers. The assay was immunoSEQ multiplex PCR, and TCRdb's table has in-frame clones only and misses some. The table shows about 180,000 clones, with more than 75% occurring only once. CDR3 length: 17 residues. Trimming cost V 5 bases and J 5 bases; bases outside gene matches: 16. From germline, CDR1 is PRHDT and CDR2 FYEKMQ (reference sequence). The source is a man aged 35 to 55 in good health and CMV-seronegative. The rearrangement joins TRBV13 to TRBJ2-7; 9 nucleotides match TRBD1. Sequencing input: PBMCs. The CDR3 DNA sequence: TGTGCCAGCAGCGCATCCTACCCGGGACAGGGTTTGGACGAGCAGTACTTC. It encodes CASSASYPGQGLDEQYF.